Detailed here is one T cell receptor beta chain. The antigen is undetermined. These data belong to a study of T cell responses to AZD1222 COVID-19 vaccine. Study-wide findings and caveats: The breadth and depth of Spike-specific TCRs increased once two AZD1222 doses had been given.

Profiled with immunoSEQ multiplex PCR; TCRdb holds only in-frame clones, not every one. This table has around 69,000 clones, about four fifths appearing once. The clonotype originates from an adult in good health. Sequencing was performed on peripheral blood, taken on day 0 of AZD1222 vaccination.

The CDR3 region has the DNA TGTGCCAGCAGCCCGGGACAGGGGACCAATCAGCCCCAGCATTTT. The encoded protein is CASSPGQGTNQPQHF. V gene TRBV7-2 combines with J gene TRBJ1-5, with 10 bases matching TRBD1. There are 15 residues in the CDR3. The V and J ends lost 5 bases and 3 bases, in that order; junction bases with no gene match: 4. Germline V gene lookup returns CDR1 SGHTA and CDR2 FQGNSA.